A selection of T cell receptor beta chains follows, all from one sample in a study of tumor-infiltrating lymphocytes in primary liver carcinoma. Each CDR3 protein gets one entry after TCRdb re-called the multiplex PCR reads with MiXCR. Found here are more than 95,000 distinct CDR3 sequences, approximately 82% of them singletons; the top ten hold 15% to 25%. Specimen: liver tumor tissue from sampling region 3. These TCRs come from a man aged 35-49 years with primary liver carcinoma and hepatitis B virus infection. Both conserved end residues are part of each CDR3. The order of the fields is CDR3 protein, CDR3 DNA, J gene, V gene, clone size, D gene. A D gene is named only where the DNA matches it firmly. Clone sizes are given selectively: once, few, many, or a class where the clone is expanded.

CASSYSAGSYNEQFF | TGTGCCAGCAGTTACTCGGCTGGTTCTTACAATGAGCAGTTCTTC | TRBJ2-1 | TRBV6-6 | NA | NA
CATYIRGNTTIYF | TGTGCCACCTATATAAGGGGAAACACCACCATATATTTT | TRBJ1-3 | TRBV6-1 | NA | NA
CASSQVEGWNEQFF | TGCGCCAGCAGCCAAGTTGAGGGGTGGAATGAGCAGTTCTTC | TRBJ2-1 | TRBV4-1 | medium-sized | NA
CANRILNTEAFF | TGTGCCAACAGGATCCTGAACACTGAAGCTTTCTTT | TRBJ1-1 | TRBV6-1 | NA | NA
CSVDGTGVDNEQFF | TGCAGCGTCGACGGGACAGGGGTGGACAATGAGCAGTTCTTC | TRBJ2-1 | TRBV29-1 | once | TRBD1
CASSSRDRVTKAIF | TGTGCCAGCAGTTCGCGGGACAGGGTCACTAAAGCTATCTTT | TRBJ1-1 | TRBV6-5 | NA | TRBD1
CSSSFGGFTDMQYF | TGTTCCAGCAGCTTTGGCGGATTCACAGATATGCAGTATTTT | TRBJ2-3 | TRBV13 | NA | NA
CSAEGGRAYEQYF | TGCAGTGCCGAGGGCGGGAGGGCCTACGAGCAGTACTTC | TRBJ2-7 | TRBV20-1 | many | TRBD2
CASSLRRQVLDTQYF | TGTGCTAGCAGCTTAAGGCGGCAGGTATTAGATACGCAGTATTTT | TRBJ2-3 | TRBV7-9 | NA | NA
CTNSEFSQGANVLTF | TGTACCAACAGTGAATTTTCCCAAGGGGCCAACGTCCTGACTTTC | TRBJ2-6 | TRBV6-1 | NA | NA
CASSEAGGQGTETQYF | TGTGCCAGCAGTGAAGCAGGAGGACAGGGAACAGAAACGCAGTATTTT | TRBJ2-3 | TRBV6-1 | NA | TRBD1
CASSFHKTGELFF | TGTGCTAGCAGTTTTCATAAGACCGGGGAGCTGTTTTTT | TRBJ2-2 | TRBV28 | NA | NA
CASSLDWDNEKLFF | TGCGCCAGCAGCTTGGACTGGGATAATGAAAAACTGTTTTTT | TRBJ1-4 | TRBV7-9 | NA | NA
CAISHTDQPVNQPQHF | TGTGCCATCAGTCATACAGACCAGCCAGTGAATCAGCCCCAGCATTTT | TRBJ1-5 | TRBV6-2/TRBV6-3 | NA | NA
CASNLGSGWGYKLFF | TGTGCCAGCAACTTAGGGTCCGGTTGGGGGTATAAGCTGTTCTTC | TRBJ2-1 | TRBV11-2 | NA | NA
CSAWTGPSYDQYF | TGCAGCGCTTGGACAGGTCCTTCCTACGATCAGTACTTC | TRBJ2-7 | TRBV29-1 | few | TRBD1
CASSFLKLAGKKIVSGEQYF | TGTGCCAGCAGCTTTCTTAAACTAGCGGGGAAGAAAATTGTCAGTGGCGAGCAGTACTTC | TRBJ2-7 | TRBV7-9 | many | TRBD2
CAISSGGSSVGARTYTQYF | TGTGCCATCAGCTCTGGGGGGAGCTCTGTTGGAGCCCGCACATATACGCAGTATTTT | TRBJ2-3 | TRBV11-1 | NA | NA
CASSRRTGGTDTHYF | TGTGCCAGCAGCCGAAGGACGGGTGGAACAGATACGCACTATTTT | TRBJ2-3 | TRBV4-2 | NA | NA
CASSYATGEKSF | TGTGCCAGTAGCTACGCGACAGGGGAGAAATCCTTC | TRBJ2-1 | TRBV11-2 | NA | TRBD1
CASTLGPYGEQFF | TGTGCCAGCACTCTCGGGCCTTATGGTGAGCAGTTCTTC | TRBJ2-1 | TRBV28 | NA | NA
CANIGCRDYSYEQYF | TGTGCCAACATCGGGTGCAGAGATTACTCCTACGAGCAGTACTTC | TRBJ2-7 | TRBV6-6 | NA | NA
CASSLRWTGENDQHF | TGTGCCAGCAGCTTGCGATGGACAGGGGAAAACGACCAGCACTTC | TRBJ2-7 | TRBV11-2 | NA | TRBD1
CTSSSSTNVGETQYF | TGTACCAGCAGTTCGAGCACAAACGTAGGAGAGACCCAGTACTTC | TRBJ2-5 | TRBV28 | NA | NA
CAISPGGRARAKHIHYF | TGTGCCATCAGCCCAGGGGGTAGAGCCCGGGCCAAACACATTCATTACTTC | TRBJ2-4 | TRBV12-3/TRBV12-4 | NA | TRBD1
CASWIVGGNEQFF | TGTGCCAGCTGGATAGTGGGAGGCAATGAGCAGTTCTTC | TRBJ2-1 | TRBV28 | NA | NA
CASSQERAGGYNEQFF | TGTGCCAGCAGCCAAGAGCGAGCGGGAGGTTACAATGAGCAGTTCTTC | TRBJ2-1 | TRBV4-2 | many | TRBD2
CASSDRPAWNTEAFF | TGCGCCAGCAGCGACAGACCAGCGTGGAACACTGAAGCTTTCTTT | TRBJ1-1 | TRBV5-1 | NA | NA
CSVRSVGAYGYTF | TGTAGCGTCCGATCAGTGGGCGCCTATGGCTACACGTTC | TRBJ1-2 | TRBV29-1 | NA | NA
CASSRAGTACNEQFF | TGCGCCAGCAGCCGAGCCGGGACTGCGTGCAATGAGCAGTTCTTC | TRBJ2-1 | TRBV4-1 | NA | NA
CANSPDKGLNQPQHF | TGTGCCAACAGCCCCGACAAGGGGCTGAATCAGCCCCAGCATTTT | TRBJ1-5 | TRBV5-4 | NA | NA
CATRLETSGIAKNIQYF | TGTGCCACCAGATTAGAAACTAGCGGGATTGCCAAAAACATTCAGTACTTC | TRBJ2-4 | TRBV11-2 | NA | TRBD2
CASSQTWTEKVFF | TGTGCCAGCAGCCAGACATGGACCGAAAAAGTGTTTTTT | TRBJ1-4 | TRBV5-4 | once | NA
CAFSDSRGGDTQYF | TGTGCCTTCAGTGACAGTCGTGGAGGAGATACGCAGTATTTT | TRBJ2-3 | TRBV10-3 | NA | NA
CASSQELTIGQSEQFF | TGCGCCAGCAGCCAAGAGCTGACTATAGGGCAAAGTGAGCAGTTCTTC | TRBJ2-1 | TRBV4-1 | NA | NA
CAISDPCTEVFF | TGTGCCATCAGTGACCCGTGCACTGAAGTTTTCTTT | TRBJ1-1 | TRBV10-3 | NA | NA
CASSFGVLCELYF | TGTGCCAGCAGCTTCGGGGTTTTGTGCGAGCTGTATTTC | TRBJ2-7 | TRBV11-3 | NA | NA
CASITRQGAYSPLHF | TGTGCCAGCATCACGAGACAGGGGGCTTATTCACCCCTCCACTTT | TRBJ1-6 | TRBV6-1 | medium-sized | TRBD1
CTSSDAGIAKNIQHF | TGTACCAGCAGTGACGCGGGGATAGCCAAAAACATTCAGCACTTC | TRBJ2-4 | TRBV6-1 | NA | NA
CASSLGTGSYNEQFF | TGCGCCAGCAGCTTGGGGACAGGGTCCTACAATGAGCAGTTCTTC | TRBJ2-1 | TRBV5-1 | medium-sized | TRBD1
CASSLVLGGGRQPQHF | TGCGCCAGCAGTTTAGTATTGGGGGGCGGACGACAGCCCCAGCATTTT | TRBJ1-5 | TRBV12-3/TRBV12-4 | NA | NA
CASRREESGQLNRVQFF | TGCGCAAGCAGGAGGGAGGAATCAGGACAGCTTAATAGAGTGCAGTTCTTC | TRBJ2-1 | TRBV4-1 | NA | NA
CASCSGREGDFFYEQYF | TGTGCCAGCTGTAGCGGGAGGGAAGGAGATTTCTTCTACGAGCAGTACTTC | TRBJ2-7 | TRBV6-2/TRBV6-3 | NA | TRBD2
CANSTDGTGDEKLFF | TGTGCCAACAGTACCGACGGGACAGGGGATGAAAAACTGTTTTTT | TRBJ1-4 | TRBV5-5 | NA | TRBD1
CASSQEGHSPAAQPTYGYTF | TGCGCCAGCAGCCAAGAGGGGCACTCCCCCGCTGCCCAACCTACCTATGGCTACACCTTC | TRBJ1-2 | TRBV4-1 | once | NA
CASNLRDRTHEQYF | TGTGCCAGCAACCTCCGTGACAGGACCCACGAGCAGTACTTC | TRBJ2-7 | TRBV10-3 | NA | NA
CASSLATGGTYEHYF | TGTGCCAGCAGCTTAGCGACAGGCGGTACCTACGAGCACTACTTC | TRBJ2-7 | TRBV7-9 | NA | NA
CNIAQKPTGELFF | TGCAACATTGCACAAAAACCGACCGGGGAGCTATTTTTT | TRBJ2-2 | TRBV29-1 | NA | NA
CVGVRERQSYNEQFF | TGTGTCGGCGTACGGGAGCGGCAATCCTACAATGAGCAGTTCTTC | TRBJ2-1 | TRBV5-6 | once | NA
CSVEWLDRVGTGELFF | TGCAGCGTTGAATGGTTGGACAGGGTGGGCACTGGGGAGCTGTTTTTT | TRBJ2-2 | TRBV29-1 | NA | TRBD1
CVSSSRDRIVNYDYTF | TGTGTCAGCAGCTCCCGCGACAGGATTGTCAACTATGACTACACCTTC | TRBJ1-2 | TRBV5-6 | once | NA
CASSSAGLAGGELFF | TGTGCCAGCAGTTCCGCGGGACTAGCGGGAGGGGAGCTGTTTTTT | TRBJ2-2 | TRBV6-5 | many | TRBD2
CASSLGQGVAGELSF | TGTGCCAGCAGCCTGGGGCAGGGTGTGGCCGGGGAGCTGTCTTTT | TRBJ2-2 | TRBV7-6 | NA | NA
CASSSTAASFYNELFF | TGTGCCAGCAGCTCCACTGCGGCTAGCTTCTACAATGAGCTGTTCTTC | TRBJ2-1 | TRBV5-4 | NA | NA